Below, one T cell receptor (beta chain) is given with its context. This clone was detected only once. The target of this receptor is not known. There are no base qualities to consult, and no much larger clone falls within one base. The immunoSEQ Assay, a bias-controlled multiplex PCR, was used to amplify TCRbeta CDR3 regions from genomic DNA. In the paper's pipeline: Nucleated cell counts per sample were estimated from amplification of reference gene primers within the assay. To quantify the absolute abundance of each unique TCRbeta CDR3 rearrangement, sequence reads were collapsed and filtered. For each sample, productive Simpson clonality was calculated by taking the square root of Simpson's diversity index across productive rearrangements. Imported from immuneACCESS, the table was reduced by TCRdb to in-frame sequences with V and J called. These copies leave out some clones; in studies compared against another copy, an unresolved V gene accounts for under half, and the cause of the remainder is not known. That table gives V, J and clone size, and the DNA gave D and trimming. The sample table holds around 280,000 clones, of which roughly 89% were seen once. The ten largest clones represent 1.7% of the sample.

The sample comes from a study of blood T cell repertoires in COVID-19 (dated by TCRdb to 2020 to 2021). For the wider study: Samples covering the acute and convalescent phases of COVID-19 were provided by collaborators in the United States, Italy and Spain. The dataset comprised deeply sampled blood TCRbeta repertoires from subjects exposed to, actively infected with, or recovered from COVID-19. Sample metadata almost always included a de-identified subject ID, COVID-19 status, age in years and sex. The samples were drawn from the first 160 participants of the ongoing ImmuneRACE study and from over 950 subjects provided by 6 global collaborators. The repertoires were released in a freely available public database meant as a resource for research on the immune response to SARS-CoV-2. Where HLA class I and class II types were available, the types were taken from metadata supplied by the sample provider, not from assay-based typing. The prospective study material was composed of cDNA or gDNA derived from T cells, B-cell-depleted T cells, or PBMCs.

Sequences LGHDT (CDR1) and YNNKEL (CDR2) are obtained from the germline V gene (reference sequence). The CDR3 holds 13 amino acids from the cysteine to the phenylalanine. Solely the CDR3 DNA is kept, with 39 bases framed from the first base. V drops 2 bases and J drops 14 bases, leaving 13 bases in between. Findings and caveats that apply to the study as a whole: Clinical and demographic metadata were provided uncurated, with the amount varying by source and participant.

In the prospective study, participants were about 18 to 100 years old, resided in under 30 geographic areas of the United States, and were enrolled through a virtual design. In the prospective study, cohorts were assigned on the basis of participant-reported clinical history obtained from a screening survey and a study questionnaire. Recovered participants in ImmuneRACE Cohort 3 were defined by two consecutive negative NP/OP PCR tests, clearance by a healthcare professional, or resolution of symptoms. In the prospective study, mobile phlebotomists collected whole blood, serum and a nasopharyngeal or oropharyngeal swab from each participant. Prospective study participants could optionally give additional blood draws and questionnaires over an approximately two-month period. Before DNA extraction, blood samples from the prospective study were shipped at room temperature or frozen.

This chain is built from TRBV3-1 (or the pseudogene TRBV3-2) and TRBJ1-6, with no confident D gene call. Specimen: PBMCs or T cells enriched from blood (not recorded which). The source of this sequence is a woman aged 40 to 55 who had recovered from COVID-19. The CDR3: CASSQMNGMALHF. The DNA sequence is TGTGCCAGCAGCCAAATGAACGGGATGGCCCTCCACTTT.